This T cell receptor (beta chain) is from a study of blood T cell repertoires in COVID-19. Per the original methods: Cell counts per sample came from amplifying reference gene primers. TCRdb's table, derived via immunoSEQ multiplex PCR, lists solely in-frame clones and lacks some. That table is the source of V, J and clone size, and D and trimming were worked out from the DNA. The sample holds about 200,000 clones, about 89% seen once. This CDR3 has 15 residues. Looked up from germline, CDR1 is MDHEN and CDR2 is SYDVKM. J gave up 3 bases and V 9 bases, and 6 bases lay outside the gene matches. V and J are TRBV28 and TRBJ1-5; 12 bases line up with TRBD1. The sequenced sample was PBMCs or T cells enriched from blood (not recorded which). The TCR sequence derives from a woman aged 18-29 years who had recovered from COVID-19. CDR3 loop: CASTGTGGINQPQHF. The DNA of the CDR3 is TGTGCCAGTACCGGGACAGGGGGCATCAATCAGCCCCAGCATTTT.